This T cell receptor beta chain was identified in a study of T cell changes during pregnancy in multiple sclerosis (dated by TCRdb to 2018 to 2020). In the study overall: Changes in the T cell repertoire over the course of pregnancy were examined in this study in women with multiple sclerosis.

The library came from the immunoSEQ multiplex PCR assay. TCRdb mirrors the immuneACCESS table, restricted to in-frame sequences. Some clones are absent from its copies; in checked studies, under half trace to an unresolved V gene, and the reason for the others is unknown. The sample table contains 30,000 or so clones; only one count was recorded for over 80% of them. The leading ten clones occupy around a tenth of the sample. The junction carries 16 bases between V and J, which are trimmed by 6 bases and 5 bases respectively. Based on the germline V gene (reference sequence), the CDR1 and CDR2 sequences are MNHNY and SVGAGI. The CDR3 covers 15 residues, taking in both the cysteine and the phenylalanine. Only the CDR3 DNA stays, 45 bases, in frame from base 1. Comment on this clone: It has no known antigen specificity. No per-base quality is available; no much larger clone lies one base away.

The chain couples TRBV6-6 to TRBJ2-2; perhaps TRBD2 is the D gene, with 5 bases matching. This specimen was CD8+ T cells from peripheral blood mononuclear cells, taken in the first trimester of pregnancy. The receptor's source is a female donor with multiple sclerosis, enrolled in a pregnancy study. This receptor has the CDR3 CASSRSETGTGELFF. The DNA is as follows: TGTGCCAGCAGCCGAAGCGAGACGGGGACCGGGGAGCTGTTTTTT.